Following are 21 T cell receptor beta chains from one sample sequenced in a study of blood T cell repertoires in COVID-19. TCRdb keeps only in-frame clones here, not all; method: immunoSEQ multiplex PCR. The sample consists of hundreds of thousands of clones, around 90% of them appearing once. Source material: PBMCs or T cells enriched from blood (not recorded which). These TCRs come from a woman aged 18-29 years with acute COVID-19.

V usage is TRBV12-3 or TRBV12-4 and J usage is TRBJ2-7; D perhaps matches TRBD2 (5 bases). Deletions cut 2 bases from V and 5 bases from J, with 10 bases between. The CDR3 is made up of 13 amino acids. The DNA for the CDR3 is TGTGCCAGCAGTTTAACTAGGGATCACGAGCAGTACTTC. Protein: CASSLTRDHEQYF.

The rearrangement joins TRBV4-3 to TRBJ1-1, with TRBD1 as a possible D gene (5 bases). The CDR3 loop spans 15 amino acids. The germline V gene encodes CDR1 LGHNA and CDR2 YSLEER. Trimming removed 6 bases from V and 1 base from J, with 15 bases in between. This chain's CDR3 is CASRQTGGGNTEAFF. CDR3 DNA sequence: TGCGCCAGCAGGCAAACAGGCGGGGGGAACACTGAAGCTTTCTTT.

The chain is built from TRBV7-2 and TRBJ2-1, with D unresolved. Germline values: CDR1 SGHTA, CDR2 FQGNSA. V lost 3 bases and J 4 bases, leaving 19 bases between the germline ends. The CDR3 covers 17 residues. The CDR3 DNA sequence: TGTGCCAGCAGCTTGGCCCCCTGGGCCCTCCCTTACAATGAGCAGTTCTTC. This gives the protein CASSLAPWALPYNEQFF.

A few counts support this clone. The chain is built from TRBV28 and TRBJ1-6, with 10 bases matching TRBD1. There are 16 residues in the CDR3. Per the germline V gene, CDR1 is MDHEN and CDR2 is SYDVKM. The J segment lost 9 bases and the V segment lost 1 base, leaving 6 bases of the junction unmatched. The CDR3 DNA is TGTGCCAGCAGTTTATTGGACGGGACAGGGGTTTCACCCCTCCACTTT. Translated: CASSLLDGTGVSPLHF.

CDR3 sequence: CASSLDRGEKLFF. CDR3 nucleotides: TGCGCCAGCAGCTTAGACAGGGGCGAAAAACTGTTTTTT. The rearrangement joins TRBV5-1 to TRBJ1-4, with 8 positions matching TRBD1. This CDR3 is built from 13 residues. Germline trimming cut 2 bases from V and 8 bases from J; bases unmatched to any gene: 2. Germline V gene data show CDR1 as SGHRS and CDR2 as YFSETQ.

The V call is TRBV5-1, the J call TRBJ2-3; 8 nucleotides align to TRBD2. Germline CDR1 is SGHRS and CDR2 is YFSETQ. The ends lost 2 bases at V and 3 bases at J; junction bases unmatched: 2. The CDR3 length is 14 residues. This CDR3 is CASSFAGGTDTQYF. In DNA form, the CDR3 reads TGCGCCAGCAGCTTTGCGGGAGGTACAGATACGCAGTATTTT.

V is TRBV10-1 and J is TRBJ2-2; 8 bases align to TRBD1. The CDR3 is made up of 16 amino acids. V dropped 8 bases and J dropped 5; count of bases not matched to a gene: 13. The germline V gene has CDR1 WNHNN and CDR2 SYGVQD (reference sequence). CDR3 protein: CASSGGRTGNTGELFF. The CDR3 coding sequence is TGCGCCAGCTCCGGGGGAAGGACAGGGAATACCGGGGAGCTGTTTTTT.

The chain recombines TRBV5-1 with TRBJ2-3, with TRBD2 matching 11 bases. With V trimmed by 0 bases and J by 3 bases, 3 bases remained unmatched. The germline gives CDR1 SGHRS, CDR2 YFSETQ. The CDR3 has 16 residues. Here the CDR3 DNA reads TGCGCCAGCAGCTTGGCCATAGCGGGAGGGACAGATACGCAGTATTTT. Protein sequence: CASSLAIAGGTDTQYF.

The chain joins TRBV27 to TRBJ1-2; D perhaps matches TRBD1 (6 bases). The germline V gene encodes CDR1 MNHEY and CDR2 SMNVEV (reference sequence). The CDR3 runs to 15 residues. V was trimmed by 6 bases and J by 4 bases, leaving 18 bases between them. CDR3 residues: CASSDGTPAIYGYTF. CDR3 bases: TGTGCCAGCAGCGACGGGACACCTGCGATCTATGGCTACACCTTC.

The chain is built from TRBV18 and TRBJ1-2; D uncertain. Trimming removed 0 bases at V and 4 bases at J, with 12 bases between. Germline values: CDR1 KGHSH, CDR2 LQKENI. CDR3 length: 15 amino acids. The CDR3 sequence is CASSPPERTGYGYTF. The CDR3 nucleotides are TGTGCCAGCTCACCACCCGAACGCACGGGCTATGGCTACACCTTC.

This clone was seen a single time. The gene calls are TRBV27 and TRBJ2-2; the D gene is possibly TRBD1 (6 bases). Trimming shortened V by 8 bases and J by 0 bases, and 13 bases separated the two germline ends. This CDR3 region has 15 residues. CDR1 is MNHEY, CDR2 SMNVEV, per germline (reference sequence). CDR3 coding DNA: TGTGCCAGCGCTCGGGACATAACGAACACCGGGGAGCTGTTTTTT. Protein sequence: CASARDITNTGELFF.

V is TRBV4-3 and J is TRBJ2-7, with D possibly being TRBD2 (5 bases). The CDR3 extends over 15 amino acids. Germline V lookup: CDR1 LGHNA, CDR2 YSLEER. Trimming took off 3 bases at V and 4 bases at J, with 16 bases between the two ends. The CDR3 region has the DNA TGCGCCAGCAGCCATACTAAGGGCGGGCCTTACGAGCAGTACTTC. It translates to CASSHTKGGPYEQYF.

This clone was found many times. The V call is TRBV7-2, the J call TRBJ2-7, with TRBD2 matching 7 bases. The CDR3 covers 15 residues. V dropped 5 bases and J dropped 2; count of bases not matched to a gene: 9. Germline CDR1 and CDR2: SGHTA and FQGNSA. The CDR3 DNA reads TGTGCCAGCAGCCCAGGGACTACCATTACCTACGAGCAGTACTTC. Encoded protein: CASSPGTTITYEQYF.

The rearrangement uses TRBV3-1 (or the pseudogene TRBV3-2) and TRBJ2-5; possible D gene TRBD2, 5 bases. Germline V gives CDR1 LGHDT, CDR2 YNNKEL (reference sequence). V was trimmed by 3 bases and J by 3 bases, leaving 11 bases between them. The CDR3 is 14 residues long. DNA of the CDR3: TGTGCCAGCAGCCACCGAACCGGGGAAGAGACCCAGTACTTC. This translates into CASSHRTGEETQYF.

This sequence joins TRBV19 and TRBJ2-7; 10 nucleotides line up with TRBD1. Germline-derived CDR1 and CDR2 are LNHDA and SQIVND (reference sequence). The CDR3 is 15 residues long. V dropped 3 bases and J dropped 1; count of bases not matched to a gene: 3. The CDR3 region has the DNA TGTGCCAGTAGTATCCGGACAGGGGGGTCCTACGAGCAGTACTTC. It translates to CASSIRTGGSYEQYF.

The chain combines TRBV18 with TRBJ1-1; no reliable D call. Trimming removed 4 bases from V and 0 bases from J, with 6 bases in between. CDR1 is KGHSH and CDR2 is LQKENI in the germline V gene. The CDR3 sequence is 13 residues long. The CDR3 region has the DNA TGTGCCAGCTCACTAGAACTGAACACTGAAGCTTTCTTT. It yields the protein CASSLELNTEAFF.

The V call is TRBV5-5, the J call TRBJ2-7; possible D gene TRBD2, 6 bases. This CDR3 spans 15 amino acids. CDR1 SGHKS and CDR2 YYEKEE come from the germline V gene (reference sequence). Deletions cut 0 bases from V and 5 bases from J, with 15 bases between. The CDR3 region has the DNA TGTGCCAGCAGCTTGGTTCATGGGGGGAAGAACGAGCAGTACTTC. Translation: CASSLVHGGKNEQYF. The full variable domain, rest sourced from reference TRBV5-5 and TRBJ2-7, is DAGVTQSPTHLIKTRGQQVTLRCSPISGHKSVSWYQQVLGQGPQFIFQYYEKEERGRGNFPDRFSARQFPNYSSELNVNALLLGDSALYLCASSLVHGGKNEQYFGPGTRLTVT.

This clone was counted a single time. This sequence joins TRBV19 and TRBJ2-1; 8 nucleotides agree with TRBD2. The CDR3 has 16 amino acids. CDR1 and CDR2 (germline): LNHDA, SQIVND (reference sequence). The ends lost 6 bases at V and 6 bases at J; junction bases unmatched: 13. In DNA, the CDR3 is TGTGCCAGTAGCTCGAGGGCGGGAGGCGGCTTCAATGAGCAGTTCTTC. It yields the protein CASSSRAGGGFNEQFF.

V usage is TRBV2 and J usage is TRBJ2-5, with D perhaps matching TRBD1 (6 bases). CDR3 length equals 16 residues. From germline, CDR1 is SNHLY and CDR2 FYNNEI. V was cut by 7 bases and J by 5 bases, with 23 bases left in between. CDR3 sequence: CASNLRDTGPGETQYF. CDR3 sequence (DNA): TGTGCCAGCAATCTCAGAGATACAGGGCCGGGGGAGACCCAGTACTTC.

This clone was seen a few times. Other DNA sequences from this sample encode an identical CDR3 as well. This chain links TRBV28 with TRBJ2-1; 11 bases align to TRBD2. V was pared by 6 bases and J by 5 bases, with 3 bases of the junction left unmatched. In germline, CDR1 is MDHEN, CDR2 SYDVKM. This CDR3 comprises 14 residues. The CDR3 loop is CASSIAGGDNEQFF. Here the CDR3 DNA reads TGTGCCAGCAGCATAGCGGGAGGGGACAATGAGCAGTTCTTC.

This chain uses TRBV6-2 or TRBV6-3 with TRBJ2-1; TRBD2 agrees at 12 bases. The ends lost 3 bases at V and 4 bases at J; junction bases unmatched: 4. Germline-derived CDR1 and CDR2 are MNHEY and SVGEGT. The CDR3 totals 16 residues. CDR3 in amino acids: CASSYGTSGLYNEQFF. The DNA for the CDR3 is TGTGCCAGCAGTTATGGGACTAGCGGGTTATACAATGAGCAGTTCTTC.